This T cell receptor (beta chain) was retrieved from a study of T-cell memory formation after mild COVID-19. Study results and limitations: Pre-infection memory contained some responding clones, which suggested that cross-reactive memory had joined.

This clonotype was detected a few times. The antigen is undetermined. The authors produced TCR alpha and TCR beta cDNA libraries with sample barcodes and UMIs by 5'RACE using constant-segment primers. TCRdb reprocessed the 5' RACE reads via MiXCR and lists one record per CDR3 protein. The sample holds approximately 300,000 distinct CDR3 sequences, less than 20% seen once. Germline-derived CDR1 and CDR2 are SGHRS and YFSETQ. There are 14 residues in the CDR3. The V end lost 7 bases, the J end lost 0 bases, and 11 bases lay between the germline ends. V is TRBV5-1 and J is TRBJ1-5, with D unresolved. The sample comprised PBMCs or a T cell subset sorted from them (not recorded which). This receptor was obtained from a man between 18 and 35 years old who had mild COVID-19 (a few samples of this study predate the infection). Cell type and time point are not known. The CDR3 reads CASSPGHSNQPQHF. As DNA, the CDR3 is TGCGCCAGCTCTCCAGGCCATAGCAATCAGCCCCAGCATTTT.